This note documents a single TCR beta chain sequence. Its antigen is unknown. Time point in this sample: patch test 1, 2 weeks after DPC sensitization. Described treatment: therapeutic diphenylcyclopropenone sensitization with weekly scalp DPC. Unfractionated whole blood was the source of the extracted total RNA. This sample stems from a study of human T cells and chemical hapten exposure. The wider study: 2% DPC was applied to roughly 2 cm by roughly 2 cm of upper inner arm skin for sensitization. Study results and limitations: Relative to control repertoires, expanded TCRs gave rise to significantly more large CDR3 similarity clusters.

Germline V gene data show CDR1 as SGHTA and CDR2 as FQGNSA. V was clipped by 4 bases and J by 4 bases; unmatched bases: 3. This CDR3 spans 14 amino acids. One entry per CDR3 protein results from TCRdb running MiXCR on the RACE reads. Of about 120,000 distinct CDR3 sequences in the sample, roughly an eighth were seen once. This specimen was whole blood, taken in connection with sensitization to the hapten diphenylcyclopropenone (DPC). The rearrangement uses TRBV7-2 and TRBJ2-3; 9 bases align to TRBD1. The sequence was collected from a woman aged 50 to 60 with alopecia areata. Some clones in this sample may be carry-over from other donors' samples. CDR3 sequence: CASSSGQGPDTQYF. CDR3 DNA: TGTGCCAGCAGCTCAGGACAGGGGCCAGATACGCAGTATTTT.